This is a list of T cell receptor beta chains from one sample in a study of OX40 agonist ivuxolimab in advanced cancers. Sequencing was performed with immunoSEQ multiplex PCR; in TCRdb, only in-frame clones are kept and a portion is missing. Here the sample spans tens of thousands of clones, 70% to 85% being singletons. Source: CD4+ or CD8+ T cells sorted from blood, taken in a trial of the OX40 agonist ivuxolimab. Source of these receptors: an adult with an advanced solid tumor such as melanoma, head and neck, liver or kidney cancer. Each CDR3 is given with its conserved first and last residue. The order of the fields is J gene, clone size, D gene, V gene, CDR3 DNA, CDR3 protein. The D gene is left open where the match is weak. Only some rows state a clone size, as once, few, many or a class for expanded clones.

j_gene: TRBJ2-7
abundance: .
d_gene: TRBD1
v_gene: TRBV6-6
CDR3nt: TGTGCCACCCAAGGGGGTGGGACAGGGTCCTCCGAGCAGTACTTC
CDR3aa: CATQGGGTGSSEQYF

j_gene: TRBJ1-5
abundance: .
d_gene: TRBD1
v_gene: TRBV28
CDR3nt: TGTGCCAGCAGTTCCAATAGACAGGGGACCGGGCAGCCCCAGCATTTT
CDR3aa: CASSSNRQGTGQPQHF

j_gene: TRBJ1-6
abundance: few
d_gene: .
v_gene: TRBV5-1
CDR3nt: TGCGCCAGCAGTCCCCGGGGGGGTCAGTCACCCCTCCACTTT
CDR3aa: CASSPRGGQSPLHF

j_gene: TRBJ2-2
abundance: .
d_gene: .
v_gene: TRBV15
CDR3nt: TGTGCCACCAGCAGGACGAGGGGTAACGGGGAGCTGTTTTTT
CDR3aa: CATSRTRGNGELFF

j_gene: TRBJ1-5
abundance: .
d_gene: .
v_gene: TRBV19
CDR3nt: TGTGCCAGTAGTTACTCGACAGAGGCGCCCCAGCATTTT
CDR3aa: CASSYSTEAPQHF

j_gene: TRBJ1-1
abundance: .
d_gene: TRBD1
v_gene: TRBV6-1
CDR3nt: TGTGCCAGCAGTGACCGGGACAGGGGATTGAACACTGAAGCTTTCTTT
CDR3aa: CASSDRDRGLNTEAFF

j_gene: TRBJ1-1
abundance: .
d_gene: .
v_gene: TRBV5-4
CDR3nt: TGTGCCAGCAGCTTTATTAGGGGTCGGGACACTGAAGCTTTCTTT
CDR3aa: CASSFIRGRDTEAFF

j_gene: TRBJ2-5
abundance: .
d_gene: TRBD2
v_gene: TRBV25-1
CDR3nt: TGTGCCAGCAGTGAAACCGCGGGACTAGCGGGACGAGAGACCCAGTACTTC
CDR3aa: CASSETAGLAGRETQYF

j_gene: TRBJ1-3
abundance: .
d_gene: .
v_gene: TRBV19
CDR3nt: TGTGCCAGCCGGACGGGGAACTCTGGAAACACCATATATTTT
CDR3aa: CASRTGNSGNTIYF

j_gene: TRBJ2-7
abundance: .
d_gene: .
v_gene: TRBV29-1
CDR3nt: TGCAGCGCGGTGGAGGGGGCCAGGCGCGAGCAGTACTTC
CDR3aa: CSAVEGARREQYF

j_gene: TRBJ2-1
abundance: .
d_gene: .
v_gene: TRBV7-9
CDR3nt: TGTGCCAGCAGCTTAGGAGTAGCGAAAAATGAGCAGTTCTTC
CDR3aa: CASSLGVAKNEQFF

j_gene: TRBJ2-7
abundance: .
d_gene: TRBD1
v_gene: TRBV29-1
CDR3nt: TGCAGCGTTTCACAGGGGGCTTTCGGGCAGTACTTC
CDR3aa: CSVSQGAFGQYF

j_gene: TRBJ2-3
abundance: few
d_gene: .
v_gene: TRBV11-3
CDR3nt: TGTGCCAGCAGCTCGGGACTCATCACAGATACGCAGTATTTT
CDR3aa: CASSSGLITDTQYF

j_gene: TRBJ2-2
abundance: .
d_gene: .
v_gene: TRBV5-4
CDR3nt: TGTGCCAGCAGCCTAGGACAGACGAACACCGGGGAGCTGTTTTTT
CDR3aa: CASSLGQTNTGELFF

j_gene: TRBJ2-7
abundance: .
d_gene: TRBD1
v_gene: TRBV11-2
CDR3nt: TGTGCCAGCAGCAACCCCCGGGACAGTCCCTACGAGCAGTACTTC
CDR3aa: CASSNPRDSPYEQYF

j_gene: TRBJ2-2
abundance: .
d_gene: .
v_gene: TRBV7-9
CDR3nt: TGTGCCAGCAGCTTATCGGTCCTACACGCGAACACCGGGGAGCTGTTTTTT
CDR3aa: CASSLSVLHANTGELFF

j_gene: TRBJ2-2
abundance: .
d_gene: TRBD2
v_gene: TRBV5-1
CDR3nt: TGCGCCAGCAGCGCCGGGGGGACCACCGGGGAGCTGTTTTTT
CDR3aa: CASSAGGTTGELFF

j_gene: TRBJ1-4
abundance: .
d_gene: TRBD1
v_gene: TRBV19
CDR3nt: TGTGCCAGTAGTCACAGGGGAGGTGAAAAACTGTTTTTT
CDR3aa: CASSHRGGEKLFF

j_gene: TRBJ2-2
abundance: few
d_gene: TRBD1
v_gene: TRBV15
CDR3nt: TGTGCCACCAGAGCGGACAGGGAGGACACCGGGGAGCTGTTTTTT
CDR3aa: CATRADREDTGELFF

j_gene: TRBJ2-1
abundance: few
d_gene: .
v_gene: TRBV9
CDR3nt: TGTGCCAGCAGCGTAGCTCCCCGGGATGAGCAGTTCTTC
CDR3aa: CASSVAPRDEQFF

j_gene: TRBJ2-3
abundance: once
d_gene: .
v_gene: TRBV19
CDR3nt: TGTGCCAGTAGCGAGTTCGGCGGCACAGATACGCAGTATTTT
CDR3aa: CASSEFGGTDTQYF

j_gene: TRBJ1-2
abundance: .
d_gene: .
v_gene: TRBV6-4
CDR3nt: TGTGCCAGCAGTGAGGGGGCGGATGGGAATGGCTACACCTTC
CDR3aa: CASSEGADGNGYTF

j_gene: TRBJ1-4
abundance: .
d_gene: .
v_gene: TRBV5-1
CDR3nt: TGCGCCAGCAGCTTAACGGTGACAGGAGTTAATGAAAAACTGTTTTTT
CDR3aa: CASSLTVTGVNEKLFF

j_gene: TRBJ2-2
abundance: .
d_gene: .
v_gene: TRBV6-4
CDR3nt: TGTGCCAGCAGCCTCGACGCGGGACCCACCGGGGAGCTGTTTTTT
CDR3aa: CASSLDAGPTGELFF

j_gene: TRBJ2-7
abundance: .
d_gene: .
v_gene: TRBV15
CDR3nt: TGTGCCACCAGCAGAGACCCAGCGCCCTACGAGCAGTACTTC
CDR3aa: CATSRDPAPYEQYF